This T cell receptor (beta chain) was captured by sequencing in a study of shared clonotypes between healthy human individuals. V lost 5 bases, J lost 0 bases, and 11 bases lay in between. The CDR3 is 14 amino acids. Germline CDR1 is KGHSH and CDR2 is LQKENI. TCRdb keeps only in-frame clones here, not all; method: immunoSEQ multiplex PCR. The sample lists about 490,000 clones, around 80% occurring once. Overall study findings and caveats: The authors expected sequencing depth to affect clonotype sharing among donors.

Regarding this clone: Its antigen is not identified.

The sequence was collected from a woman aged 35 to 49 in good health. Some clones in this sample may be carry-over from other donors' samples. The sequenced sample consisted of PBMCs. The chain links TRBV18 to TRBJ2-7; no reliable D call. The CDR3 DNA reads TGTGCCAGCTCAGCGTTTGATAGCTCCTACGAGCAGTACTTC. This sequence encodes CASSAFDSSYEQYF. Drawing the rest from reference TRBV18 and TRBJ2-7, the complete variable domain is NAGVMQNPRHLVRRRGQEARLRCSPMKGHSHVYWYRQLPEEGLKFMVYLQKENIIDESGMPKERFSAEFPKEGPSILRIQQVVRGDSAAYFCASSAFDSSYEQYFGPGTRLTVT.